The clone carrying this TCR beta chain was detected many times. The antigen is undetermined. TCRdb reprocessed the PCR reads via MiXCR and lists one record per CDR3 protein. In the table there are roughly 320,000 distinct CDR3 sequences, roughly 23% of which are singletons. The source of the sample is a study of molecular identifiers for immune sequencing clone quantification. Turning to the study itself: Five aliquots were made in replicates from the RNA of around 18,000 or 91,000 naive CD8 cells, and four were sequenced. Findings and limits, study-wide: Sizes of clones that are highly expanded could be underestimated (if identical TCR molecules share a barcode). Over 99% of effector molecules, yet under 1% of naive-cell molecules, were held by clones above 20 RNA copies.

Investigators produced naive CD8 libraries from around 20,000 to 1,000,000 sorted cells, drawing on 10%, 30% or 50% RNA. The sequence was obtained from a human donor in good health. Some libraries in this study had Jurkat cell RNA spiked in. The specimen sequenced was naive CD8+ T cells from blood, with Jurkat cell RNA spiked in. Subset described: FACS-sorted CD8+CD4-CCR7+CD45RA+ naive T cells.

The CDR3 bases are TGTGCCAGCAGATTCGTGGGGGGGGGCACTGAAGCTTTCTTT. Protein product: CASRFVGGGTEAFF. The genes are TRBV27 and TRBJ1-1; maybe TRBD1 (5 bases). Trimming left V 6 bases short and J 4 bases short, with 15 bases between. CDR1 MNHEY and CDR2 SMNVEV come from the germline V gene (reference sequence). This CDR3 comprises 14 residues.